The 4 T cell receptor beta chains below come from one sample, sequenced in a study of blood T cells in healthy people across ages. It was with a sample-barcoded 5' primer and a J-beta primer mix that a second PCR of roughly 7 to 12 cycles was run. TCRdb used MiXCR to reprocess the 5' RACE reads, holding one entry per CDR3 protein. The sample comprises about 1.4 million distinct CDR3 sequences, approximately 59% of which are singletons, and over 6.5% rests with the top ten. The sample taken for sequencing was blood. The receptor source for this set is a man aged 18 to 29 in good health.

The V call is TRBV4-3, the J call TRBJ2-7; the D gene is possibly TRBD2 (6 bases). Per the germline V gene, CDR1 is LGHNA and CDR2 is YSLEER. This CDR3 comprises 15 residues. The germline V and J ends were trimmed by 3 bases and 2 bases, with 14 bases remaining between them. The CDR3 is CASSQNRLGTYEQYF. In DNA, the CDR3 is TGCGCCAGCAGCCAGAATAGACTAGGAACCTACGAGCAGTACTTC.

This clonotype has more than one count but fewer than ten. This rearrangement joins TRBV28 to TRBJ1-1; D perhaps matches TRBD1 (5 bases). This CDR3 region has 14 residues. Germline V CDR1 and CDR2: MDHEN, SYDVKM. Trimming took 6 bases from V and 5 from J, leaving 16 bases between them. The CDR3 DNA sequence: TGTGCCAGCAGCTCCTTGATAGGGGTGACTGAAGCTTTCTTT. It encodes CASSSLIGVTEAFF.

This clonotype appeared a few times. This rearrangement joins TRBV11-2 to TRBJ2-3, with D unresolved. Germline CDR1 reads SGHAT; CDR2 reads FQNNGV. V shed 5 bases and J shed 1 base, with 10 bases lying between them. The CDR3 length is 14 residues. CDR3 loop: CASSPWVGTDTQYF. The CDR3 nucleotides are TGTGCCAGCAGCCCTTGGGTTGGCACAGATACGCAGTATTTT. The full variable domain, in which reference TRBV11-2 and TRBJ2-3 provide the parts outside the CDR3, is EAGVAQSPRYKIIEKRQSVAFWCNPISGHATLYWYQQILGQGPKLLIQFQNNGVVDDSQLPKDRFSAERLKGVDSTLKIQPAKLEDSAVYLCASSPWVGTDTQYFGPGTRLTVL.

This CDR3 reads CASRARLPFNQPQHF. CDR3 nucleotide sequence: TGTGCCAGCAGGGCTCGGCTGCCCTTCAATCAGCCCCAGCATTTT. The chain carries TRBV27 and TRBJ1-5, with D unresolved. The CDR3 runs to 15 residues. Germline-derived CDR1 and CDR2 are MNHEY and SMNVEV (reference sequence). V shed 6 bases and J shed 3 bases, with 15 bases lying between them.